The clone carrying this T cell receptor (beta chain) has ten or more counts. The CDR3 is 14 residues long. Germline V gene lookup returns CDR1 SGHRS and CDR2 YFSETQ. V lost 5 bases, J lost 0 bases, and 2 bases stayed unmatched. As for time point: longitudinal time-point 1 (baseline). Stored at -80 C, 2 million PBMCs were the source of the unsorted libraries. It was by 5'RACE with 10-nucleotide random UMIs that the cDNA was made. The output of every sequencing run exceeded 170 million TCR-beta sequences, derived from 15-18 subjects. TCRdb re-called the 5' RACE reads through MiXCR, storing one row per CDR3 protein. The profile shows 55,000 to 70,000 distinct CDR3 sequences, about 10% of them singletons. The sample belongs to a study of neurological immune-mediated disorders.

The V call is TRBV5-1, the J call TRBJ2-3; TRBD1 matches 8 bases. Sequencing used PBMCs. This sequence was found in a male donor with HTLV-1-associated myelopathy (HAM/TSP). The CDR3 region has the DNA TGCGCCAGCAGAGGGGACAGGAGCACAGATACGCAGTATTTT. It encodes CASRGDRSTDTQYF.